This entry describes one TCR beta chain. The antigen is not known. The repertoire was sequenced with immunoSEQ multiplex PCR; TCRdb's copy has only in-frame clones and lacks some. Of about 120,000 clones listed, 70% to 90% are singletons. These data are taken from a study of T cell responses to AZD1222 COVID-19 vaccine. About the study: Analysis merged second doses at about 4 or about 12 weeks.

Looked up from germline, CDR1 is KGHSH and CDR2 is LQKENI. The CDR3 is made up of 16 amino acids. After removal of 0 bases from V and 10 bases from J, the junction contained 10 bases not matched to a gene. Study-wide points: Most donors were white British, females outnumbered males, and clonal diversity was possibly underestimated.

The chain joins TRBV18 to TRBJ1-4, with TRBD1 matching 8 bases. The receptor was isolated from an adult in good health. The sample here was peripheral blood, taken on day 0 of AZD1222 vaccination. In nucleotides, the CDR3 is TGTGCCAGCTCACCACCCTCCGGACAGGGTGATCTAAAACTGTTTTTT. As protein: CASSPPSGQGDLKLFF.